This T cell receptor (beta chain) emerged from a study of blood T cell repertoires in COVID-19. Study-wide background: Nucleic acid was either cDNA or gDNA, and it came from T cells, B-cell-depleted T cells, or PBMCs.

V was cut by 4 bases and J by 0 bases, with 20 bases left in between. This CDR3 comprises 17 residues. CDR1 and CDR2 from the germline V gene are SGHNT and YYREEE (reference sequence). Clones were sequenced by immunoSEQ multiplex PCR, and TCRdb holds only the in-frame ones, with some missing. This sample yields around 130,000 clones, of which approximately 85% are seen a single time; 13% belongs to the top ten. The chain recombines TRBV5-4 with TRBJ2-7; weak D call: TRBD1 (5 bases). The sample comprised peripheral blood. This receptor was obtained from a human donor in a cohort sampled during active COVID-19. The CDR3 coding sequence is TGTGCCAGCAGCGGTAAACAACAGGTCCCGGACTCCTACGAGCAGTACTTC. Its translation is CASSGKQQVPDSYEQYF.